Below, one TCR beta chain is given with its context. Antigen unknown. TRB cDNA was prepared as libraries by UMI-labeled 5' RACE. TCRdb reprocessed the 5' RACE reads, with one entry per CDR3 protein and no DNA. Its clone listing holds approximately 100,000 distinct CDR3 sequences. Germline V gives CDR1 LGHNT, CDR2 FRNRAP. The CDR3 has 15 residues. The data stem from a study of CXCR3-negative and CXCR3-positive naive CD8 T cells. Overall study results and limits: A higher hydrophobicity marked the TRB CDR3s of CXCR3-positive naive cells versus CXCR3-negative naive cells.

The source material was naive CXCR3+ CD8+ T cells from blood. Regarding subset: CD45RO-CCR7+CD27+CD95- naive CD8+ T cells expressing CXCR3 (TNR3+). The chain combines TRBV12-5 with TRBJ2-3; TCRdb names TRBD2, which stays unverified in the absence of DNA. This TCR came from a human donor in good health. Some clones in this sample may be carry-over from other donors' samples. Here the CDR3 reads CASGFPGLDSDTQYF.